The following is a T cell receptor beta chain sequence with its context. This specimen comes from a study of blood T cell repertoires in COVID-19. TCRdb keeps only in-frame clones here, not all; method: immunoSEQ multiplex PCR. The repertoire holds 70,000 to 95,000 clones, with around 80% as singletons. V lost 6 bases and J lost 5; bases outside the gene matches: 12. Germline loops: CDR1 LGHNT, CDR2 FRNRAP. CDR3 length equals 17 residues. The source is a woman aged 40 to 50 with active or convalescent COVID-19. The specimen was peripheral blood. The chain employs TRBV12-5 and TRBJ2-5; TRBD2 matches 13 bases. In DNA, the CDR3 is TGTGCTAGTGGCCTTGGACTAGCGGGGGCCGCTGCCGAGACCCAGTACTTC. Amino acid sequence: CASGLGLAGAAAETQYF.